This T cell receptor beta chain is from a study of T-cell memory formation after mild COVID-19. MiXCR was run by TCRdb on the 5' RACE reads, yielding one entry per CDR3 protein. The data show roughly 190,000 distinct CDR3 sequences, around 26% seen once. The sample holds many counts of this clonotype. Trimming pared 3 bases from V and 7 bases from J, leaving 8 bases between. CDR3 length: 11 amino acids. Germline CDR1 reads SGDLS; CDR2 reads YYNGEE. The sequencing sample was made of PBMCs or a T cell subset sorted from them (not recorded which). The sequence derives from an adult woman who had mild COVID-19 (a few samples of this study predate the infection). Cell type and time point are not known. The V and J genes are TRBV9 and TRBJ2-7, with a tentative D call TRBD2 (6 bases). The CDR3 region is CASSAGGEQYF. Here the CDR3 DNA reads TGTGCCAGCAGCGCCGGGGGTGAGCAGTACTTC.